This T cell receptor (beta chain) was recorded in a study of control samples from healthy donors and cancer patients. This clone occurred once. Clones were sequenced by immunoSEQ multiplex PCR, and TCRdb holds only the in-frame ones, with some missing. The sample consists of around 110,000 clones, 88% of them appearing once. Germline V lookup: CDR1 LNHDA, CDR2 SQIVND (reference sequence). The ends were cut back, 5 bases at V and 3 bases at J, with 16 bases in the middle. The length of the CDR3 is 16 residues. The V call is TRBV19, the J call TRBJ1-4; maybe TRBD1 (6 bases). Sequencing was carried out using blood. This sequence was found in a woman between 65 and 79 years old in good health. CDR3 residues: CASSSLKQGANEKLFF. The CDR3 DNA sequence: TGTGCCAGTAGTTCCCTAAAACAGGGAGCTAATGAAAAACTGTTTTTT.